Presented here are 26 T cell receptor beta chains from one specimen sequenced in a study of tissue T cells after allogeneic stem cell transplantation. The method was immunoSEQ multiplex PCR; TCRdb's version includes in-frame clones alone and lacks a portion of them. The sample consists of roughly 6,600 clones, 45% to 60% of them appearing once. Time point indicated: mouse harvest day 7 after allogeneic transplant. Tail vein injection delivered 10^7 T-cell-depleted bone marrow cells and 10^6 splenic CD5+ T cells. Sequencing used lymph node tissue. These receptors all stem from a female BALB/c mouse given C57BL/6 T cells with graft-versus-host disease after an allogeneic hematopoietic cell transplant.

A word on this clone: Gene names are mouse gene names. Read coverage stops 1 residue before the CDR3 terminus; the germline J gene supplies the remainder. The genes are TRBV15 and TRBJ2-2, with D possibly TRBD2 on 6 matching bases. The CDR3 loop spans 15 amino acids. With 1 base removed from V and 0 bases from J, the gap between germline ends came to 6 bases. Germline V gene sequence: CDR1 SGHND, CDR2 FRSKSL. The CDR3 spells CASSLGGANTGQLYF. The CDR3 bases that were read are TGTGCCAGCAGTTTAGGGGGGGCAAACACCGGGCAGCTCTAC.

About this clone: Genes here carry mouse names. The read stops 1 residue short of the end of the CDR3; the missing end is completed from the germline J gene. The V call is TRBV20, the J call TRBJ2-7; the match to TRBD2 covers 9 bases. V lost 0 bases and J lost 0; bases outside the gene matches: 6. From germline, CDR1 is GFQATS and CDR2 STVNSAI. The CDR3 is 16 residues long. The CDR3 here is CGARDSRLGASYEQYF. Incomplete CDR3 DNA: TGTGGTGCTAGGGATTCCCGACTGGGGGCCTCCTATGAACAGTAC.

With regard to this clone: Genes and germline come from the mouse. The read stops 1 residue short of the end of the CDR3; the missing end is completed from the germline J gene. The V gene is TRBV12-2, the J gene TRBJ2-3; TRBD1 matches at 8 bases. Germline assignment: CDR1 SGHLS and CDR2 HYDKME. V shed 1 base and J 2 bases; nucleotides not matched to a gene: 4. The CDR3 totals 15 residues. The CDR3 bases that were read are TGTGCCAGCTCTCTACAGGGGGAAGTTGCAGAAACGCTGTAT. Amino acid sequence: CASSLQGEVAETLY. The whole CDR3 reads CASSLQGEVAETLYF.

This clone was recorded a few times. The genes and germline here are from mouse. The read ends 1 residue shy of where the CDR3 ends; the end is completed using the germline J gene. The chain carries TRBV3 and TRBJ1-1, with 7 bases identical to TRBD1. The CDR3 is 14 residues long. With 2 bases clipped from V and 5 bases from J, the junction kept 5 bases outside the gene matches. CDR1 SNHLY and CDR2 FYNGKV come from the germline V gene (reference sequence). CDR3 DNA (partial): TGTGCCAGCAGCTTAAACAGGGGAAGGACAGAAGTCTTC. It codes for CASSLNRGRTEVF. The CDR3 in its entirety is CASSLNRGRTEVFF.

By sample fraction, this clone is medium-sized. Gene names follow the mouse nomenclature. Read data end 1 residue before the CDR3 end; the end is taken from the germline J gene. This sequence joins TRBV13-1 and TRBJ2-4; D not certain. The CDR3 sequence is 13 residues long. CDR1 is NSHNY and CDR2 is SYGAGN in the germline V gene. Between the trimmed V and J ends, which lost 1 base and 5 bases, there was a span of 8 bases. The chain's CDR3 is CASSDRVGNTLYF. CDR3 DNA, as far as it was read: TGTGCCAGCAGTGATCGGGTGGGAAACACCTTGTAC.

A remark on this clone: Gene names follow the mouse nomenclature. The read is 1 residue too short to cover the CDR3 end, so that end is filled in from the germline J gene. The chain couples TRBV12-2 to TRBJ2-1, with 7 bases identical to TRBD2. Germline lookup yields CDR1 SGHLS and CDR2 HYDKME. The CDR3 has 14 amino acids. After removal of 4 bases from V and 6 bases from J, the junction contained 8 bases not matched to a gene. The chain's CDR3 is CASSPDGGIAEQFF. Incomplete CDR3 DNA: TGTGCCAGCTCCCCCGATGGGGGGATTGCTGAGCAGTTC.

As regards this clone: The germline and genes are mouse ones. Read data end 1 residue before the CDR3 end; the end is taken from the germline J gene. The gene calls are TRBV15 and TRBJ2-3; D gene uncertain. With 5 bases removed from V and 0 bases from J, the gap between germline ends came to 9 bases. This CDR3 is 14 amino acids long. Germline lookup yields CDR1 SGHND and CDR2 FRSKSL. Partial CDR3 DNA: TGTGCCAGCAGTCCCGACATTAGTGCAGAAACGCTGTAT. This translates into CASSPDISAETLY. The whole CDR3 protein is CASSPDISAETLYF.

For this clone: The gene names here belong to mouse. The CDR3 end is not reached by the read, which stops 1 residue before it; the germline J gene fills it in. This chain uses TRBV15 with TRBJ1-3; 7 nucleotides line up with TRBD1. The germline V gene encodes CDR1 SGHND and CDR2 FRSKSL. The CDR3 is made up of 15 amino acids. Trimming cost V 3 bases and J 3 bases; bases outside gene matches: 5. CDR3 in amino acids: CASSLGGGVGNTLYF. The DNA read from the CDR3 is TGTGCCAGCAGTTTGGGAGGGGGCGTTGGAAATACGCTCTAT. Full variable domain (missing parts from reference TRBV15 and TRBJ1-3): DAGVTQTPRHEVAEKGQTIILKCEPVSGHNDLFWYRQTKIQGLELLSYFRSKSLMEDGGAFKDRFKAEMLNSSFSTLKIQPTEPKDSAVYLCASSLGGGVGNTLYFGEGSRLIVV.

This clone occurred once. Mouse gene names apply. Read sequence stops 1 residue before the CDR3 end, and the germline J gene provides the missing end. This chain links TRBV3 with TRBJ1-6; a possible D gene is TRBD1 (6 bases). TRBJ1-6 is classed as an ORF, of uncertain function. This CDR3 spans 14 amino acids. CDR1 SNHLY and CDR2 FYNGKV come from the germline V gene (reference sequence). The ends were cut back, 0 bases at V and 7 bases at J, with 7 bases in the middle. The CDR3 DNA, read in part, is TGTGCCAGCAGCTTAGCAGGGGGGAATTCGCCCCTCTAC. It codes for CASSLAGGNSPLY. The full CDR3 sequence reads CASSLAGGNSPLYF.

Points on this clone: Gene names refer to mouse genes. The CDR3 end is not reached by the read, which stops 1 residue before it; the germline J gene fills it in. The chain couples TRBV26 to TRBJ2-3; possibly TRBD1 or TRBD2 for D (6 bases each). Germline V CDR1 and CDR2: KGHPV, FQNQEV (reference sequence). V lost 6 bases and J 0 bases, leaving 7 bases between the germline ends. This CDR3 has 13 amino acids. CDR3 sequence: CASRGASAETLYF. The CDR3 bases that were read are TGTGCCAGCAGGGGGGCTAGTGCAGAAACGCTGTAT.

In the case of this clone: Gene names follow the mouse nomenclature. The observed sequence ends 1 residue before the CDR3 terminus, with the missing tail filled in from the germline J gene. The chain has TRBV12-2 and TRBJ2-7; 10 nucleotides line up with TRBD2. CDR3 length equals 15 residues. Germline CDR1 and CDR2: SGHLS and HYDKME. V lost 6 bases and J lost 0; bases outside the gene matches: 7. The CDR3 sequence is CASSSDWGSSYEQYF. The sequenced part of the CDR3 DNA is TGTGCCAGCAGCTCGGACTGGGGGAGCTCCTATGAACAGTAC.

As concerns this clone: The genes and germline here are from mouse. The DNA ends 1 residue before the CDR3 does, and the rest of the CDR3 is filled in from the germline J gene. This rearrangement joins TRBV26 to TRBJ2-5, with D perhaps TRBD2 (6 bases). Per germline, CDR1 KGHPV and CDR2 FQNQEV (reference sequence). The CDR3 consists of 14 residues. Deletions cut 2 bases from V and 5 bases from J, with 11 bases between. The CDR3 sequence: CASSLGGRGDTQYF. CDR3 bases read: TGTGCCAGCAGTCTGGGGGGGAGAGGAGACACCCAGTAC.

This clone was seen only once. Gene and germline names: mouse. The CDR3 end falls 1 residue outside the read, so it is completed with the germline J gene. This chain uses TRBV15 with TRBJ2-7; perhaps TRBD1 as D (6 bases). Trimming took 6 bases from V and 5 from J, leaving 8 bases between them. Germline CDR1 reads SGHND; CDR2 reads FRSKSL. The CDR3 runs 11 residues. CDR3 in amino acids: CASRGTNEQYF. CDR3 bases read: TGTGCCAGCAGAGGGACAAATGAACAGTAC.

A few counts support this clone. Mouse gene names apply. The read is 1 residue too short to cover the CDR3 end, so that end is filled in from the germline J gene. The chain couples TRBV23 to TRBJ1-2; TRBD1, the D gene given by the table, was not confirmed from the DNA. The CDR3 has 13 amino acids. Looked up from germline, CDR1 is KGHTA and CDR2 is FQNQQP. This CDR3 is CSSSQTRNSDYTF. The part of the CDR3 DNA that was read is TGCTCCAGCAGTCAAACACGAAACTCCGACTACACC.

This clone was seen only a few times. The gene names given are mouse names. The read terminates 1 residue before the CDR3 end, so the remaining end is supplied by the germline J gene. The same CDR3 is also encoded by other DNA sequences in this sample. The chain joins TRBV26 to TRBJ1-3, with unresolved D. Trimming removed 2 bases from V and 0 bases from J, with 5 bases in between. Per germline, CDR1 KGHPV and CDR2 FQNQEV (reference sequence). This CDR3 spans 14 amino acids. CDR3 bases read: TGTGCCAGCAGTCTGCCACATTCTGGAAATACGCTCTAT. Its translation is CASSLPHSGNTLY. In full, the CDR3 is CASSLPHSGNTLYF.

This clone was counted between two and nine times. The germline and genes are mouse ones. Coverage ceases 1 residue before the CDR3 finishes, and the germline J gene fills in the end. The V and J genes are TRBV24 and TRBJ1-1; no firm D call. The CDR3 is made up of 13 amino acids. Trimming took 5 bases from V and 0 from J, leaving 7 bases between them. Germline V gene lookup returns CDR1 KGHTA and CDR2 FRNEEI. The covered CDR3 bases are TGTGCCAGCAGTTATAATGCAAACACAGAAGTCTTC. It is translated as CASSYNANTEVF. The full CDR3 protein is CASSYNANTEVFF.

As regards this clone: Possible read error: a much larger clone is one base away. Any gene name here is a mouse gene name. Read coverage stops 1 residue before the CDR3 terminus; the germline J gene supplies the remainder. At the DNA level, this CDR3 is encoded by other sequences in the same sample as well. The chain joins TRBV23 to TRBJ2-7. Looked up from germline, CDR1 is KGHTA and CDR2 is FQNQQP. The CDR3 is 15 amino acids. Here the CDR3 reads CSSSQRGTGDYEQYF. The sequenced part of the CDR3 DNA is TGCTCCAGCAGTCAACGCGGGACGGGGGATTATGAACAGTAC.

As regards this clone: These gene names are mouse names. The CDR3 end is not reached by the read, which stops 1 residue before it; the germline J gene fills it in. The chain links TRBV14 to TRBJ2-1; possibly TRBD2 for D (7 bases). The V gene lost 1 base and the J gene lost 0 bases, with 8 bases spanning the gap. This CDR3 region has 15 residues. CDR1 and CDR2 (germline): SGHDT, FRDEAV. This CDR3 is CASSFRGGNYAEQFF. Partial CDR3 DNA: TGTGCCAGCAGTTTCAGGGGGGGTAACTATGCTGAGCAGTTC.

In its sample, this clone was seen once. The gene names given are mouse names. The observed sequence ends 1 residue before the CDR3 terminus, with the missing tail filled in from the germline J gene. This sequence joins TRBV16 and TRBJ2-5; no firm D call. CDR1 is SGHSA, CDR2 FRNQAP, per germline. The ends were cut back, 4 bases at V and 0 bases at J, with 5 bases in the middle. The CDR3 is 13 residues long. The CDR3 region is CASSSVNQDTQYF. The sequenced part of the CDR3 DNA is TGTGCAAGCAGCTCGGTTAACCAAGACACCCAGTAC. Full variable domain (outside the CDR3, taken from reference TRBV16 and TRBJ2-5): NAGVIQTPRHKVTGKGQEATLWCEPISGHSAVFWYRQTIVQGLEFLTYFRNQAPIDDSGMPKERFSAQMPNQSHSTLKIQSTQPQDSAVYLCASSSVNQDTQYFGPGTRLLVL.

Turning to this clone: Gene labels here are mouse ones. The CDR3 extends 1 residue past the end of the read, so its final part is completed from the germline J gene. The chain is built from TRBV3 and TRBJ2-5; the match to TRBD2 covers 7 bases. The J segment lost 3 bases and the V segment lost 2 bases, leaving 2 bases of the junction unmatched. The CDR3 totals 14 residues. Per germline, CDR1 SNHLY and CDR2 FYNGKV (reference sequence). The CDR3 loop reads CASSLLWGQDTQYF. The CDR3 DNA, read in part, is TGTGCCAGCAGCTTACTCTGGGGGCAAGACACCCAGTAC.

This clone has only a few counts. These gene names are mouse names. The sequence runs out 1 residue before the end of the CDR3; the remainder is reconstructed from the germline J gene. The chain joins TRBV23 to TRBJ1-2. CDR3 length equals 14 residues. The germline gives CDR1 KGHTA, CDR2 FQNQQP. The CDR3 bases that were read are TGCTCCAGCAGTCAATCACGGGGGGACTCCGACTACACC. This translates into CSSSQSRGDSDYT. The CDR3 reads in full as CSSSQSRGDSDYTF.

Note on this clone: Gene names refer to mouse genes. CDR3: CASSKGQYEQYF. The CDR3 bases that were read are TGTGCCAGCAGTAAGGGACAGTATGAACAGTAC. J is TRBJ2-7 and V is TRBV15, with 7 bases identical to TRBD1. The CDR3 extends 1 residue past the end of the read, so its final part is completed from the germline J gene. V lost 5 bases to trimming and J lost 4 bases; unmatched junction nucleotides: 2. CDR3 length: 12 amino acids. The germline V gene has CDR1 SGHND and CDR2 FRSKSL.

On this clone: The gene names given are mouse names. The covered CDR3 bases are TGCACCTGCAGTGCACAAACTAGTCAAAACACCTTGTAC. It translates to CTCSAQTSQNTLY. Given in full, the CDR3 is CTCSAQTSQNTLYF. The rearrangement joins TRBV1 to TRBJ2-4; no reliable D call. The CDR3 extends 1 residue past the end of the read, so its final part is completed from the germline J gene. Germline V CDR1 and CDR2: NSQYPW, LRSPGD (reference sequence). Trimming took 2 bases from V and 0 from J, leaving 6 bases between them. There are 14 residues in the CDR3.

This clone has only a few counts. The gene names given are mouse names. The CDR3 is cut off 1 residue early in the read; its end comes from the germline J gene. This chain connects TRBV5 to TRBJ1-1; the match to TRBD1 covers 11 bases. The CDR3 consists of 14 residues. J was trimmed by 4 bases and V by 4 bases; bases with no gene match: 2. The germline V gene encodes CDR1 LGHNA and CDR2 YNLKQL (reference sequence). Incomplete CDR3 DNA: TGTGCCAGCAGCCGGACAGGGGGCGGCACAGAAGTCTTC. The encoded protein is CASSRTGGGTEVF. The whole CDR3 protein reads CASSRTGGGTEVFF.

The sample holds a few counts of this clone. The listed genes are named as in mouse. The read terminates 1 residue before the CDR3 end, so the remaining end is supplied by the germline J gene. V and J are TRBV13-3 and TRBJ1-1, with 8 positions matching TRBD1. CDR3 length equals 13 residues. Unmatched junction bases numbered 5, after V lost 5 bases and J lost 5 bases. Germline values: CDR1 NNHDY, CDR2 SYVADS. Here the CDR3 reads CASSNRGKTEVFF. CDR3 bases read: TGTGCCAGCAGCAACAGGGGGAAGACAGAAGTCTTC.

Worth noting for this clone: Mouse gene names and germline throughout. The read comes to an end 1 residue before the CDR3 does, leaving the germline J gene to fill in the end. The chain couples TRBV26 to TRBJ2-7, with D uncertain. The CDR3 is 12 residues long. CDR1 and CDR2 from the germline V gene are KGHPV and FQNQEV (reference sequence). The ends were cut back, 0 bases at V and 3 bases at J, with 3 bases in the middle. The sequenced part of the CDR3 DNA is TGTGCCAGCAGTCTGTCCATCTATGAACAGTAC. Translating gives CASSLSIYEQY. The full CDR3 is CASSLSIYEQYF.